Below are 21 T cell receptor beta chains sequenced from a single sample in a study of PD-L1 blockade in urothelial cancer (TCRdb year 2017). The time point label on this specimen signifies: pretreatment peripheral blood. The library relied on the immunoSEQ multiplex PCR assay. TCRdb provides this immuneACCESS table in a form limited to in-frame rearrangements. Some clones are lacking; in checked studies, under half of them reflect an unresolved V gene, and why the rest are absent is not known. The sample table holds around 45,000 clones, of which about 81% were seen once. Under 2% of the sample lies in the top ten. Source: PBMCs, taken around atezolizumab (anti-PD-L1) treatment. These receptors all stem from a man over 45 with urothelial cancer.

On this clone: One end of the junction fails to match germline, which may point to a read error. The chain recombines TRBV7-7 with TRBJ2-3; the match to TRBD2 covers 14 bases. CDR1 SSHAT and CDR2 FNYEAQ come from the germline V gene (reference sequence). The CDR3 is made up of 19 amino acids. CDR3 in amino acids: CASSFGTSGGRASTDTQYF. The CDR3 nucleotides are TGTGCTAGCAGCTTCGGGACTAGCGGGGGCCGTGCTAGCACAGATACGCAGTATTTT.

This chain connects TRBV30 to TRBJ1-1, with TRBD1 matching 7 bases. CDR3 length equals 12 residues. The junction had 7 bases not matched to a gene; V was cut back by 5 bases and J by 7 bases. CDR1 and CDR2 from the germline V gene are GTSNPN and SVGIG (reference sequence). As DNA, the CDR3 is TGTGCCTGGCGACAGGGTATTATTGAAGCTTTCTTT. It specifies CAWRQGIIEAFF.

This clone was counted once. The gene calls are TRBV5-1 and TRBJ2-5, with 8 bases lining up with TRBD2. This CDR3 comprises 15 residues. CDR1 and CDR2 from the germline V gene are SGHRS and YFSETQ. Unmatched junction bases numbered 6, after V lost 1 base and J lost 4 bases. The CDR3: CASSLWLAGLETQYF. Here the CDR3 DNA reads TGCGCCAGCAGCTTGTGGCTAGCGGGTTTAGAGACCCAGTACTTC. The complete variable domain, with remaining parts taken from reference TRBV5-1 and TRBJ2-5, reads KAGVTQTPRYLIKTRGQQVTLSCSPISGHRSVSWYQQTPGQGLQFLFEYFSETQRNKGNFPGRFSGRQFSNSRSEMNVSTLELGDSALYLCASSLWLAGLETQYFGPGTRLLVL.

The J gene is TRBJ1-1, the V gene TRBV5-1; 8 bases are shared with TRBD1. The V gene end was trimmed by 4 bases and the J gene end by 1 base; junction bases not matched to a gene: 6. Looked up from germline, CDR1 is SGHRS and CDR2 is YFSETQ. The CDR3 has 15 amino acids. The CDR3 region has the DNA TGCGCCAGCAGCCCGGGACAGGCGAAGAACACTGAAGCTTTCTTT. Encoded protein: CASSPGQAKNTEAFF.

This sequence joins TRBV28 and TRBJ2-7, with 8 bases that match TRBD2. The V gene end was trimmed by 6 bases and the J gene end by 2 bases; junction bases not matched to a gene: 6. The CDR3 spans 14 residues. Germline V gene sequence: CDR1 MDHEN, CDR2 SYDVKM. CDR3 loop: CASSRPGLAYEQYF. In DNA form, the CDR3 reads TGTGCCAGCAGCCGACCGGGACTAGCCTACGAGCAGTACTTC.

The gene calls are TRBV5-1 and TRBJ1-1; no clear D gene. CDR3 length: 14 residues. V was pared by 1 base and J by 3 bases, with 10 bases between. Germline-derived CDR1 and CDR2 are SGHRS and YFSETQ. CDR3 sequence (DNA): TGCGCCAGCAGCTTGCGAAGGGAGGACACTGAAGCTTTCTTT. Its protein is CASSLRREDTEAFF.

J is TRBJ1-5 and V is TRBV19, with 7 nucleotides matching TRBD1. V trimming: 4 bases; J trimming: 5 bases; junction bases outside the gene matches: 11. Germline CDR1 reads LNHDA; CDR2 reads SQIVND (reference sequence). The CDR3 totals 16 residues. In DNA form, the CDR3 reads TGTGCCAGTAGTACCCCCTCGACAGGGAAAGATCAGCCCCAGCATTTT. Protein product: CASSTPSTGKDQPQHF. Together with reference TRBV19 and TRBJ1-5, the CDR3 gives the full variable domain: DGGITQSPKYLFRKEGQNVTLSCEQNLNHDAMYWYRQDPGQGLRLIYYSQIVNDFQKGDIAEGYSVSREKKESFPLTVTSAQKNPTAFYLCASSTPSTGKDQPQHFGDGTRLSIL.

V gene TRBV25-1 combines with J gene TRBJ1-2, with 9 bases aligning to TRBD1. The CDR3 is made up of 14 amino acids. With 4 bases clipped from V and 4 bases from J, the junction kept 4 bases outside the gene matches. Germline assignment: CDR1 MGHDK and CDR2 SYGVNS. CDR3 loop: CASSVTGGPYGYTF. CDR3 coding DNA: TGTGCCAGCAGTGTGACAGGGGGTCCCTATGGCTACACCTTC.

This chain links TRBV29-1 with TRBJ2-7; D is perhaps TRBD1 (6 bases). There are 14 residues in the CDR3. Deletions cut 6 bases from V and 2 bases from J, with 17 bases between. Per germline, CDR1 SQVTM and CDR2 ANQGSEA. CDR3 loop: CSVDSDTPPYEQYF. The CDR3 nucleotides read TGCAGCGTGGACAGTGATACTCCTCCCTACGAGCAGTACTTC.

The CDR3, as DNA: TGTGCCAGTAAGGGAGCGGGGGACCTCAATGAGCAGTTCTTC. Protein: CASKGAGDLNEQFF. The chain uses TRBV19 and TRBJ2-1; 8 positions agree with TRBD2. Germline trimming cut 7 bases from V and 6 bases from J; bases unmatched to any gene: 8. Germline CDR1 and CDR2: LNHDA and SQIVND (reference sequence). This CDR3 region has 14 residues.

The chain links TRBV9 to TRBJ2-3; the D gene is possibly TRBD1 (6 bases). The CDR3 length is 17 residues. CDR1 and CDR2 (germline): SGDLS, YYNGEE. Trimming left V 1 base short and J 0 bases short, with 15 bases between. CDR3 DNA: TGTGCCAGCAGCGTATTACCCCAGGGGCTCAGCACAGATACGCAGTATTTT. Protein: CASSVLPQGLSTDTQYF. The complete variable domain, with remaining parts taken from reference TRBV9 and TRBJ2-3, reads DSGVTQTPKHLITATGQRVTLRCSPRSGDLSVYWYQQSLDQGLQFLIQYYNGEERAKGNILERFSAQQFPDLHSELNLSSLELGDSALYFCASSVLPQGLSTDTQYFGPGTRLTVL.

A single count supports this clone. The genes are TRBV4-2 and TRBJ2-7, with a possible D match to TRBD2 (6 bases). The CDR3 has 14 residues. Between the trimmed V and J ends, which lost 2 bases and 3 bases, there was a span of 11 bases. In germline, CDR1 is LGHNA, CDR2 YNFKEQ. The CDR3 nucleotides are TGTGCCAGCAGCCAAACCCTGGGGGGCTACGAGCAGTACTTC. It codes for CASSQTLGGYEQYF.

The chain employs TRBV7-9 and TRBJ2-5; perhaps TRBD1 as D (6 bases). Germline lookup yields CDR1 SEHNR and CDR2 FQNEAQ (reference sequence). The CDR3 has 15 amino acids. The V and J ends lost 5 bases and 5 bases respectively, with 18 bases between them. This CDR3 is CASSPQGPPPETQYF. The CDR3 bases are TGTGCCAGCAGCCCCCAGGGGCCGCCTCCCGAGACCCAGTACTTC.

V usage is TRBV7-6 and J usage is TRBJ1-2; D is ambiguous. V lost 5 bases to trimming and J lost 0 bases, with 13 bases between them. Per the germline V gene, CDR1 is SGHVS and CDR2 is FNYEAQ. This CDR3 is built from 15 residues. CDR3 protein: CASSALVTPNYGYTF. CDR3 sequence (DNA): TGTGCCAGCAGCGCTTTAGTTACCCCTAACTATGGCTACACCTTC.

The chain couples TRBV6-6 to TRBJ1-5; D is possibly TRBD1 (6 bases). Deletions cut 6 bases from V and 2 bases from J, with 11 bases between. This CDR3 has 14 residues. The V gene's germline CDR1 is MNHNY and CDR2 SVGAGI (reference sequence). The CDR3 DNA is TGTGCCAGCAGGCCAGGGGTGCGCAATCAGCCCCAGCATTTT. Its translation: CASRPGVRNQPQHF.

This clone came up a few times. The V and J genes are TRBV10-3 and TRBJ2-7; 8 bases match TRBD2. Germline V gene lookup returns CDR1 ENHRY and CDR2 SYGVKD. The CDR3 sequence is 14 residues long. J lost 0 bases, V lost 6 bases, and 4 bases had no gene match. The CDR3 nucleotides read TGTGCCATCAGCGAGCGGGGGAGCTCCTACGAGCAGTACGTC. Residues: CAISERGSSYEQYV.

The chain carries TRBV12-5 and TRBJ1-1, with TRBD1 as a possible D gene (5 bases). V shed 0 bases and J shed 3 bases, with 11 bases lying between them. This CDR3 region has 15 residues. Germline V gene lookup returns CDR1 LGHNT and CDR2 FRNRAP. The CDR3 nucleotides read TGTGCTAGTGGTTTGGTTGGGGGAGGGGACACTGAAGCTTTCTTT. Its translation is CASGLVGGGDTEAFF.

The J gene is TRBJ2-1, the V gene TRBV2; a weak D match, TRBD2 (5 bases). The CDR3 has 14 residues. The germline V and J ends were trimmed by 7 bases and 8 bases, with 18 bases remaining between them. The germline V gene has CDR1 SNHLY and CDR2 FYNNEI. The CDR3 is CASTASGNFDEQFF. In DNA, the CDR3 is TGTGCCAGCACGGCGTCGGGGAATTTTGATGAGCAGTTCTTC.

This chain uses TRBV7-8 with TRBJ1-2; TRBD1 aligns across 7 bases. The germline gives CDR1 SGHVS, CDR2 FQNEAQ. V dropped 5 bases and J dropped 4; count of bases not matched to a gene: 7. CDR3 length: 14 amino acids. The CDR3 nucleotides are TGTGCCAGCAGCAGCCGCCAGGGGGTCTATGGCTACACCTTC. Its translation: CASSSRQGVYGYTF.

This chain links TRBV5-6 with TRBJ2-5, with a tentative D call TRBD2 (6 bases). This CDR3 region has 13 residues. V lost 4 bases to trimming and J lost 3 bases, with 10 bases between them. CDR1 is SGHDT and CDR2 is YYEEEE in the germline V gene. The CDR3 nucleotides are TGTGCCAGCAGCCGCGGGACCAAAGAGACCCAGTACTTC. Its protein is CASSRGTKETQYF. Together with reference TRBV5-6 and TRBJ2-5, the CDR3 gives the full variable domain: DAGVTQSPTHLIKTRGQQVTLRCSPKSGHDTVSWYQQALGQGPQFIFQYYEEEERQRGNFPDRFSGHQFPNYSSELNVNALLLGDSALYLCASSRGTKETQYFGPGTRLLVL.

As DNA, the CDR3 is TGTGCCAGCTCACCATCCCTAGCGGGAACCTCCTACGAGCAGTACTTC. Its protein is CASSPSLAGTSYEQYF. The rearrangement joins TRBV18 to TRBJ2-7; 9 nucleotides agree with TRBD2. V was pared by 2 bases and J by 0 bases, with 5 bases of the junction left unmatched. CDR1 KGHSH and CDR2 LQKENI come from the germline V gene. The CDR3 covers 16 residues.